This record covers a single TCR beta chain. These data are taken from a study of blood T cell repertoires in COVID-19. Study background: Samples taken during acute and convalescent COVID-19 were collected in the United States, Italy and Spain. T cells, B-cell-depleted T cells, or PBMCs supplied cDNA or gDNA.

Looked up from germline, CDR1 is LGHDT and CDR2 is YNNKEL (reference sequence). CDR3 length: 12 amino acids. Deletions cut 5 bases from V and 6 bases from J, with 5 bases between. Study processing details: Amplification of reference gene primers provided the estimated nucleated cell counts. Clones were read by immunoSEQ multiplex PCR, and TCRdb kept only the in-frame ones, dropping some. The V and J calls and clone size were taken over from that table, and D and trimming were inferred from the DNA. The sample lists some 130,000 clones, around 81% occurring once. The sequence came from a man aged 35 to 55 with active or convalescent COVID-19. The chain combines TRBV3-1 (or the pseudogene TRBV3-2) with TRBJ1-6; a possible D gene is TRBD1 (5 bases). Sequencing used peripheral blood. This CDR3 is CASSRGNSPLHF. The CDR3 DNA is TGTGCCAGCAGCAGGGGTAATTCACCCCTCCACTTT.